The TCR beta chain described here comes from a study of PD-L1 blockade in urothelial cancer. Study as a whole: Patients' atezolizumab regimen, 1,200 mg intravenously every 3 weeks, began in about 2014.

Synthetic analogs of TCR templates were spiked into every PCR. Some clones are missing from TCRdb's copy, which holds only in-frame ones; the method was immunoSEQ multiplex PCR. The sample shows 100,000 to 150,000 clones, about 83% of them seen only once. The CDR3 runs to 14 residues. From germline, CDR1 is MDHEN and CDR2 SYDVKM. The germline V and J ends were trimmed by 5 bases and 3 bases, with 11 bases remaining between them. Described time point: peripheral blood 6 weeks after treatment start. The chain carries TRBV28 and TRBJ1-5, with D uncertain. This specimen was PBMCs, taken around atezolizumab (anti-PD-L1) treatment. The receptor was isolated from a man aged 50-60 years with urothelial cancer. CDR3 protein: CASSLGLLNQPQHF. As DNA, the CDR3 is TGTGCCAGCAGTCTAGGATTACTCAATCAGCCCCAGCATTTT.